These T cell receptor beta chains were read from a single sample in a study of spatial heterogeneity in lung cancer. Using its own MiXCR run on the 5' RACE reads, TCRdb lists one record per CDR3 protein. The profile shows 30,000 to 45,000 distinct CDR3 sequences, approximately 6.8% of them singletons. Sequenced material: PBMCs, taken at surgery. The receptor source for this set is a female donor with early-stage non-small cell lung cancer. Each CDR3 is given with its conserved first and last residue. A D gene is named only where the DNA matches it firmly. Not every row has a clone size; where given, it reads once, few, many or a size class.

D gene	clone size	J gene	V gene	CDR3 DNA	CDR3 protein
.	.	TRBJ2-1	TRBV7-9	TGTGCCAGCAGCTTAGCGTTTGAGCAGTTCTTC	CASSLAFEQFF
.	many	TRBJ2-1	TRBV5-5	TGTGCCAGCAGCTTGGGAGGGTTCGGCAATGAGCAGTTCTTC	CASSLGGFGNEQFF
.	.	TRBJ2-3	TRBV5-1	TGCGCCAGCAGCCGAGGGCGGCCGGAAGATACGCAGTATTTT	CASSRGRPEDTQYF
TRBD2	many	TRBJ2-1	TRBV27	TGTGCCAGCAGTTTGTCCCGACTAGCGGGCCAGCAGTTCTTC	CASSLSRLAGQQFF
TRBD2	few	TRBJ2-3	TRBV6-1	TGTGCCAGCAGTGAAACATTAGCGGGGGGCACAGATACGCAGTATTTT	CASSETLAGGTDTQYF
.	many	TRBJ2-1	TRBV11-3	TGTGCCAGCAGCTTCAGGACAGCTTACGATGAGCAGTTCTTC	CASSFRTAYDEQFF
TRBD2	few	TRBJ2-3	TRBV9	TGTGCCAGCAGCCCGTGGGGGAGGGCCACAACAGATACGCAGTATTTT	CASSPWGRATTDTQYF
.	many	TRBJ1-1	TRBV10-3	TGTGCCATCAGTGACCTATCAGTGAACACTGAAGCTTTCTTT	CAISDLSVNTEAFF
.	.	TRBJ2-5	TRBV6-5	TGTGCCAGCAGTTACATCCGCCCCCCCGGAGAGACCCAGTACTTC	CASSYIRPPGETQYF
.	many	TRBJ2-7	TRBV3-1	TGTGCCAGCAGCCACCGCCCAGCGGCCTCCTACGAGCAGTACTTC	CASSHRPAASYEQYF
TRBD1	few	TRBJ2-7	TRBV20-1	TGCAGTGCCCCGTACGACAGGGTCTTGAGCGAGCAGTACTTC	CSAPYDRVLSEQYF
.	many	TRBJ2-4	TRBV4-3	TGCGCCAGCAGCCAAGATTGGGCAGTTACCAAAAACATTCAGTACTTC	CASSQDWAVTKNIQYF
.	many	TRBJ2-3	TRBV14	TGTGCCAGCAGCCAGGCGGCGGCAGGGGATACGCAGTATTTT	CASSQAAAGDTQYF
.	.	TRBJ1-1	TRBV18	TGTGCCAGCTCGCCTAGGCAGTACGGCACTGAAGCTTTCTTT	CASSPRQYGTEAFF
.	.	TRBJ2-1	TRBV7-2	TGTGCCAGCAGCTTAGTTGGGGGCTCCTACAATGAGCAGTTCTTC	CASSLVGGSYNEQFF
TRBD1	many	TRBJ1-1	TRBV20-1	TGCAGTGCCATAGACCGGACAGGGAACACTGAAGCTTTCTTT	CSAIDRTGNTEAFF
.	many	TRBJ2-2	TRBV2	TGTGCCAGCAGTGACCTGGTTGCGTCCGCCGGGGAGCTGTTTTTT	CASSDLVASAGELFF
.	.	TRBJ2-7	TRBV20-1	TGCAGTGCTAGCAACAGACTCTACGAGCAGTACTTC	CSASNRLYEQYF
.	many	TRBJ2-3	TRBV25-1	TGTGCCAGCAGTCTGCAGGATACGCAGTATTTT	CASSLQDTQYF
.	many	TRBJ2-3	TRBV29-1	TGCAGCGTTGAAGATCCGAGAGGGGAAGATACGCAGTATTTT	CSVEDPRGEDTQYF
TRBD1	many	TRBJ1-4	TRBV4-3	TGCGCCAGCAGCCCCTCGGGACAGCTTCTTAATGAAAAACTGTTTTTT	CASSPSGQLLNEKLFF
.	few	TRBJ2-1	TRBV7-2	TGTGCCAGCAGCTTAGCGTTCTACAATGAGCAGTTCTTC	CASSLAFYNEQFF
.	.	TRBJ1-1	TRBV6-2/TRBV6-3	TGTGCCAGCAGTTTCCCGACAGCTCCGGCGGGTGAAGCTTTCTTT	CASSFPTAPAGEAFF
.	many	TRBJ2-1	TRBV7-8	TGTGCCAGCACCCACCGTAGGGGGGCGCGGAATGAGCAGTTCTTC	CASTHRRGARNEQFF
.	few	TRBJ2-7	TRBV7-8	TGTGCCAGCAGTTCCCTTTCGGCCTACGAGCAGTACTTC	CASSSLSAYEQYF
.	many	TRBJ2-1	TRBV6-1	TGTGCCAGCAACCCCCAGAGGGGCGGGGAAACTTACAATGAGCAGTTCTTC	CASNPQRGGETYNEQFF
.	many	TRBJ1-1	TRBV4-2	TGTGCCAGCAGCCAAGAAACCAGGGGCACTGAAGCTTTCTTT	CASSQETRGTEAFF
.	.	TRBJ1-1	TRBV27	TGTGCCAGCAGTTTAGGGGGCCCCACTGAAGCTTTCTTT	CASSLGGPTEAFF
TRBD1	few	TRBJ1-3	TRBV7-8	TGTGCCAGCAGCCTACGACAGGGGAAGACTGGAAACACCATATATTTT	CASSLRQGKTGNTIYF
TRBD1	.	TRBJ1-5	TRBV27	TGTGCCAGCAGCCTACAGGGGGCTTCCTGGCAGCCCCAGCATTTT	CASSLQGASWQPQHF
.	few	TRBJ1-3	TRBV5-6	TGTGCCAGCAGCTTTATTTCGGGTGCCGCTGGAAACACCATATATTTT	CASSFISGAAGNTIYF
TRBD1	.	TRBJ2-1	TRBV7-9	TGTGCCAGCAGCTTAGTTGTGCAGGGGGCGGTTTACAATGAGCAGTTCTTC	CASSLVVQGAVYNEQFF
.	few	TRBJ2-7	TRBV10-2	TGCGCCAGCGGCCGGACGGGTGGTTCCTACGAGCAGTACTTC	CASGRTGGSYEQYF
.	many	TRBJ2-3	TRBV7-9	TGTGCCAGCAGCTTATACTCGCGTCGGGGCATCACAGATACGCAGTATTTT	CASSLYSRRGITDTQYF
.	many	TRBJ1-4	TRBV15	TGTGCCACCAGCAGAGCTACCCTTAATGAAAAACTGTTTTTT	CATSRATLNEKLFF
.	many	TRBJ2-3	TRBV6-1	TGTGCCAGCAGTGAAGAGGGGCCGCGGGCGGATACGCAGTATTTT	CASSEEGPRADTQYF
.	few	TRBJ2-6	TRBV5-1	TGCGCCAGCAGTCGGGACAACTCTGGGGCCAACGTCCTGACTTTC	CASSRDNSGANVLTF
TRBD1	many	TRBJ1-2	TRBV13	TGTGCCAGCAGCGCCGGGACAGGGGGCGCAGGTTCCTATGGCTACACCTTC	CASSAGTGGAGSYGYTF
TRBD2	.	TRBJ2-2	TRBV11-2	TGTGCCAGCAGCTTAGAGGTAGCGGGAGTGGACACCGGGGAGCTGTTTTTT	CASSLEVAGVDTGELFF
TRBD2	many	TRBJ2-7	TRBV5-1	TGCGCCAGCAGGCAACCGGGACTAGCGGGAGGCACCGAGCAGTACTTC	CASRQPGLAGGTEQYF
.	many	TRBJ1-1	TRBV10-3	TGTGCCATCAGCGGGGGGCCGGACACTGAAGCTTTCTTT	CAISGGPDTEAFF
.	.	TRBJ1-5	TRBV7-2	TGTGCCAGCAGCTTTTCGGCGAATCAGCCCCAGCATTTT	CASSFSANQPQHF
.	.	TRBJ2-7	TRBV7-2	TGTGCCAGCAGCTCGCGGGCGGTTTCGACGGTCGTCCACGAGCAGTACTTC	CASSSRAVSTVVHEQYF
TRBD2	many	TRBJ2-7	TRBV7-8	TGTGCCAGCAGCCCACCGGGACTAGCGCCCTACGAGCAGTACTTC	CASSPPGLAPYEQYF
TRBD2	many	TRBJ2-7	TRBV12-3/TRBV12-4	TGTGCCAGCAGTTTTAGCGGGAGAGGCTACGAGCAGTACTTC	CASSFSGRGYEQYF
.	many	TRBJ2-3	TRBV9	TGTGCCAGCAGCGTAGGGGGAGATACGCAGTATTTT	CASSVGGDTQYF
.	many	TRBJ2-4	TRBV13	TGTGCCAGCAGCCATAGACGAAAGGACGGAAACATTCAGTACTTC	CASSHRRKDGNIQYF